Below are 24 T cell receptor beta chains sequenced from a single sample in a study of PD-L1 blockade in urothelial cancer. TCRdb's copy holds only in-frame clones and misses some; the assay was immunoSEQ multiplex PCR. Altogether 85,000 to 90,000 clones are present, approximately 91% being singletons, with the ten largest covering roughly 10%. Sequencing used PBMCs, obtained around atezolizumab (anti-PD-L1) treatment. These receptors originate from a man in his 60s with urothelial cancer.

This chain connects TRBV9 to TRBJ2-5; 9 positions agree with TRBD1. The CDR3 is 14 amino acids. The ends lost 0 bases at V and 5 bases at J; junction bases unmatched: 2. CDR1 and CDR2 (germline): SGDLS, YYNGEE. CDR3: CASSVVDRGETQYF. The CDR3 nucleotides are TGTGCCAGCAGCGTAGTTGACAGGGGGGAGACCCAGTACTTC.

The V gene is TRBV19, the J gene TRBJ2-3, with 8 nucleotides matching TRBD1. V was pared by 6 bases and J by 0 bases, with 8 bases of the junction left unmatched. Looked up from germline, CDR1 is LNHDA and CDR2 is SQIVND (reference sequence). This CDR3 spans 16 amino acids. CDR3: CASRNPGGLSTDTQYF. In DNA, the CDR3 is TGTGCCAGTAGAAATCCAGGGGGCTTAAGCACAGATACGCAGTATTTT. Full variable domain (remainder filled in from reference TRBV19 and TRBJ2-3): DGGITQSPKYLFRKEGQNVTLSCEQNLNHDAMYWYRQDPGQGLRLIYYSQIVNDFQKGDIAEGYSVSREKKESFPLTVTSAQKNPTAFYLCASRNPGGLSTDTQYFGPGTRLTVL.

The rearrangement joins TRBV7-8 to TRBJ1-1, with 9 bases fitting TRBD1. V lost 5 bases and J lost 7; bases outside the gene matches: 8. The CDR3 extends over 14 amino acids. Germline V gene sequence: CDR1 SGHVS, CDR2 FQNEAQ. CDR3 sequence: CASSIRQGGFEAFF. The CDR3 region has the DNA TGTGCCAGCAGCATTCGACAGGGGGGCTTTGAAGCTTTCTTT.

The V call is TRBV30, the J call TRBJ2-5; D may be TRBD2 (6 bases). The CDR3 has 13 amino acids. The ends were cut back, 3 bases at V and 6 bases at J, with 14 bases in the middle. Germline CDR1 is GTSNPN and CDR2 is SVGIG (reference sequence). The CDR3 sequence: CAWSDGGAKTQYF. The CDR3 DNA is TGTGCCTGGAGCGACGGAGGGGCTAAGACCCAGTACTTC.

This chain links TRBV30 with TRBJ2-1; 11 nucleotides match TRBD1. Germline V gene sequence: CDR1 GTSNPN, CDR2 SVGIG (reference sequence). There are 14 residues in the CDR3. J was trimmed by 4 bases and V by 7 bases; bases with no gene match: 6. CDR3 DNA sequence: TGTGCCTCGATCGGACAGGGGGCGTACAATGAGCAGTTCTTC. It yields the protein CASIGQGAYNEQFF.

This sequence joins TRBV9 and TRBJ2-1, with D possibly being TRBD2 (6 bases). Trimming stripped 4 bases from V and 8 bases from J, with 7 bases between. CDR3 length equals 11 residues. The germline gives CDR1 SGDLS, CDR2 YYNGEE. Here the CDR3 DNA reads TGTGCCAGCAGCACTAGCCATGAGCAGTTCTTC. Its translation is CASSTSHEQFF.

The chain uses TRBV6-1 and TRBJ1-2, with TRBD1 as a possible D gene (6 bases). The ends were cut back, 6 bases at V and 5 bases at J, with 19 bases in the middle. This CDR3 contains 15 residues. Germline CDR1 and CDR2: MNHNS and SASEGT. DNA for the CDR3: TGTGCCAGCAGGGAACAGGGTCGCACTGGATATGGCTACACCTTC. It yields the protein CASREQGRTGYGYTF.

This clone was seen once. This chain joins TRBV19 and TRBJ2-6; D unresolved. Trimming shortened V by 5 bases and J by 0 bases, and 5 bases separated the two germline ends. The CDR3 extends over 14 amino acids. Germline values: CDR1 LNHDA, CDR2 SQIVND (reference sequence). CDR3 sequence (DNA): TGTGCCAGTAGTCTCCGCTCTGGGGCCAACGTCCTGACTTTC. Its translation: CASSLRSGANVLTF. Looking up the rest from reference TRBV19 and TRBJ2-6 gives the full variable domain: DGGITQSPKYLFRKEGQNVTLSCEQNLNHDAMYWYRQDPGQGLRLIYYSQIVNDFQKGDIAEGYSVSREKKESFPLTVTSAQKNPTAFYLCASSLRSGANVLTFGAGSRLTVL.

This clone was detected only once. The V call is TRBV11-2, the J call TRBJ2-2; tentatively, D is TRBD1 (6 bases). V lost 7 bases and J 4 bases, leaving 16 bases between the germline ends. Per the germline V gene, CDR1 is SGHAT and CDR2 is FQNNGV. The CDR3 runs 15 residues. CDR3 in amino acids: CASTPAGTSTGELFF. Here the CDR3 DNA reads TGTGCCAGCACCCCTGCTGGGACAAGCACCGGGGAGCTGTTTTTT.

This sequence joins TRBV2 and TRBJ2-7; 10 bases are a match to TRBD1. Per germline, CDR1 SNHLY and CDR2 FYNNEI. The V gene end was trimmed by 9 bases and the J gene end by 5 bases; junction bases not matched to a gene: 7. The CDR3 sequence is 13 residues long. This CDR3 reads CASNRGTGDEQYF. The CDR3 DNA follows: TGTGCCAGTAACAGAGGGACAGGGGACGAGCAGTACTTC.

The rearrangement links TRBV7-9 to TRBJ2-3; 11 bases are a match to TRBD2. The ends lost 6 bases at V and 5 bases at J; junction bases unmatched: 10. Germline-derived CDR1 and CDR2 are SEHNR and FQNEAQ (reference sequence). The CDR3 is 16 amino acids. The chain's CDR3 is CASRKLAGGRGDTQYF. CDR3 DNA sequence: TGTGCCAGCAGGAAATTAGCGGGGGGGCGAGGAGATACGCAGTATTTT.

The genes are TRBV5-6 and TRBJ2-7, with 7 bases aligning to TRBD2. This CDR3 region has 15 residues. The germline V gene has CDR1 SGHDT and CDR2 YYEEEE. The V and J ends lost 4 bases and 3 bases, in that order; junction bases with no gene match: 10. CDR3 sequence (DNA): TGTGCCAGCAGCCGACTCCGGGACTACGACTACGAGCAGTACTTC. This translates into CASSRLRDYDYEQYF.

The chain couples TRBV7-2 to TRBJ1-2; D unresolved. With 5 bases removed from V and 8 bases from J, the gap between germline ends came to 15 bases. Germline V CDR1 and CDR2: SGHTA, FQGNSA. The CDR3 is 13 residues long. The CDR3 DNA sequence: TGTGCCAGCAGCCTCGGACTTTTCGGGGGCTACACCTTC. Its translation is CASSLGLFGGYTF.

The chain recombines TRBV12-1 with TRBJ1-2. TRBV12-1 is termed a pseudogene. The CDR3 consists of 13 residues. The CDR3 sequence is CASSLRLTYGYTF. In nucleotides, the CDR3 is TGTGCCAGCAGCCTTAGACTTACCTATGGCTACACCTTC.

The gene calls are TRBV9 and TRBJ1-4, with TRBD1 matching 7 bases. Looked up from germline, CDR1 is SGDLS and CDR2 is YYNGEE. There are 14 residues in the CDR3. Trimming cost V 5 bases and J 5 bases; bases outside gene matches: 6. The CDR3 spells CASSRDSQNEKLFF. The CDR3 nucleotides read TGTGCCAGCAGTAGGGACAGTCAGAATGAAAAACTGTTTTTT.

The chain joins TRBV4-2 to TRBJ2-6, with unresolved D. V lost 0 bases to trimming and J lost 2 bases, with 14 bases between them. The CDR3 extends over 18 amino acids. In germline, CDR1 is LGHNA, CDR2 YNFKEQ. The CDR3, as DNA: TGTGCCAGCAGCCAAGACTCCGACACCACGACTGGGGCCAACGTCCTGACTTTC. This translates into CASSQDSDTTTGANVLTF.

The rearrangement uses TRBV7-2 and TRBJ2-3, with D perhaps TRBD1 (5 bases). Germline V gene lookup returns CDR1 SGHTA and CDR2 FQGNSA. Trimming cost V 2 bases and J 5 bases, with 26 bases left between them. The CDR3 spans 19 residues. CDR3 DNA: TGTGCCAGCAGCTTATTAAACTCGGGTGGGGCGAGAAGAGGAGATACGCAGTATTTT. Its translation is CASSLLNSGGARRGDTQYF.

The V and J genes are TRBV28 and TRBJ2-1, with D perhaps matching TRBD2 (6 bases). The germline V gene has CDR1 MDHEN and CDR2 SYDVKM. V lost 4 bases to trimming and J lost 0 bases, with 7 bases between them. The CDR3 length is 14 residues. The CDR3 spells CASSSDYSYNEQFF. CDR3 in DNA: TGTGCCAGCAGTTCGGACTACTCCTACAATGAGCAGTTCTTC.

The CDR3 protein is CASSLGGPVAGELFF. CDR3 nucleotides: TGCGCCAGCAGCTTGGGGGGCCCCGTGGCCGGGGAGCTGTTTTTT. V gene TRBV5-1 combines with J gene TRBJ2-2, with TRBD1 as a possible D gene (5 bases). Per the germline V gene, CDR1 is SGHRS and CDR2 is YFSETQ. The CDR3 is made up of 15 amino acids. V lost 0 bases to trimming and J lost 6 bases, with 12 bases between them. Full variable domain (rest looked up from reference TRBV5-1 and TRBJ2-2): KAGVTQTPRYLIKTRGQQVTLSCSPISGHRSVSWYQQTPGQGLQFLFEYFSETQRNKGNFPGRFSGRQFSNSRSEMNVSTLELGDSALYLCASSLGGPVAGELFFGEGSRLTVL.

The chain joins TRBV27 to TRBJ2-3; 12 bases match TRBD2. The CDR3 has 16 residues. V lost 6 bases and J lost 1; bases outside the gene matches: 5. Germline CDR1 reads MNHEY; CDR2 reads SMNVEV (reference sequence). CDR3 DNA: TGTGCCAGCAGGCAAGGACTAGCGGGACGCACAGATACGCAGTATTTT. This gives the protein CASRQGLAGRTDTQYF.

The chain uses TRBV5-1 and TRBJ2-7; a weak D match, TRBD1 (5 bases). The V end was cut by 4 bases, the J end by 5 bases, with 25 bases between. This CDR3 is 17 amino acids long. CDR1 is SGHRS and CDR2 is YFSETQ in the germline V gene. DNA of the CDR3: TGCGCCAGCAGCAGAATGCCGGACCAGGGCGAAGGTCACGAGCAGTACTTC. Protein: CASSRMPDQGEGHEQYF.

The V and J genes are TRBV7-5 and TRBJ2-7; TRBD1 is the table's D call, not checked against the DNA. TRBV7-5 is listed as a pseudogene. The CDR3 extends over 16 amino acids. CDR3 loop: CVRSLVDRQVTYEQYF. The DNA of the CDR3 is TGTGTCAGAAGCCTGGTGGATAGACAGGTCACCTACGAGCAGTACTTC.

CDR3 bases: TGCGCCAGCAGCTCCGGGACAGGGGACGAAAAACTGTTTTTT. This encodes CASSSGTGDEKLFF. This chain links TRBV5-1 with TRBJ1-4; 10 positions agree with TRBD1. The CDR3 length is 14 residues. Germline CDR1 is SGHRS and CDR2 is YFSETQ. V lost 3 bases, J lost 8 bases, and 4 bases stayed unmatched.

The rearrangement links TRBV5-1 to TRBJ2-3; the match to TRBD1 covers 7 bases. The germline gives CDR1 SGHRS, CDR2 YFSETQ. V lost 2 bases, J lost 1 base, and 16 bases stayed unmatched. The length of the CDR3 is 19 residues. As DNA, the CDR3 is TGCGCCAGCAGCTTCAGGGGGATTTGGTCTCAGGGGGGCACAGATACGCAGTATTTT. Its protein is CASSFRGIWSQGGTDTQYF.